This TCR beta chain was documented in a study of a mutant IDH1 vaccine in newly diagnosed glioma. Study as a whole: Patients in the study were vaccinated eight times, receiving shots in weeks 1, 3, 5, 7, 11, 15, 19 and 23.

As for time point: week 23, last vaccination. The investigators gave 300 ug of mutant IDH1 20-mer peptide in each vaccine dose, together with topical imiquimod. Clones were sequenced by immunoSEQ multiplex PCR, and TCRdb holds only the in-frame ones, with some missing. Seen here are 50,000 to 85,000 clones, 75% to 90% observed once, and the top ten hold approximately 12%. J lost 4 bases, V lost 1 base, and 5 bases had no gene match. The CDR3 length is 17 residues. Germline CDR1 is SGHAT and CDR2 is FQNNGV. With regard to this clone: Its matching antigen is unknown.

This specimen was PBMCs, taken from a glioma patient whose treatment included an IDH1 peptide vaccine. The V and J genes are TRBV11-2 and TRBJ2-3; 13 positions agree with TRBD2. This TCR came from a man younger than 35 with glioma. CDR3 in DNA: TGTGCCAGCAGCTTAGGCGGGACTAGCGGGATTCCAGATACGCAGTATTTT. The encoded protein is CASSLGGTSGIPDTQYF.